This TCR beta chain appears in the sequencing data of a study of PD-1 blockade in classical Hodgkin lymphoma. The study, taken as a whole, reports: Exclusion removed patients who began nivolumab under 1 year after ASCT. There was a significant rise in CD4+ TCR diversity by C4D1, with no such rise for CD8+. Patients who responded completely had about the same baseline diversity as newly diagnosed patients.

A note on this clone: Its antigen is currently unknown.

CDR1 is SGHNT, CDR2 YYREEE, per germline (reference sequence). The V end lost 4 bases, the J end lost 4 bases, and 14 bases lay between the germline ends. The CDR3 totals 14 residues. Time point defined: cycle 4 day 1 (C4D1), after 6 weeks of nivolumab. Brentuximab vedotin exposure varied, and every patient relapsed after autologous stem cell transplantation. The table came from immunoSEQ multiplex PCR; TCRdb's copy has only in-frame clones and leaves some out. The sample includes roughly 100,000 clones, approximately 89% of them seen just once. The chain has TRBV5-4 and TRBJ1-2; maybe TRBD1 (5 bases). The material sequenced was peripheral blood mononuclear cells (PBMCs), taken before the fourth cycle of nivolumab. This sequence was found in a human donor with classical Hodgkin lymphoma. CDR3 region: CASSTWDGLYGYTF. The CDR3 DNA follows: TGTGCCAGCAGCACTTGGGACGGTCTCTATGGCTACACCTTC.